This T cell receptor (beta chain) stems from a study of shared clonotypes between healthy human individuals. Per the germline V gene, CDR1 is SGHKS and CDR2 is YYEKEE (reference sequence). The CDR3 has 15 residues. Trimming shortened V by 0 bases and J by 2 bases, and 10 bases separated the two germline ends. Within Nashville, Tennessee resided all donors, each a Caucasian adult. As concerns this clone: The antigen is undetermined.

The study's findings and limits: Investigators collected only blood, and repertoires in tissues likely differ.

A deep-level run was used for the assay. Original processing methods: ImmunoSEQ sequences covered only the junction and lacked quality scores; filtering therefore differed. Sequencing was performed with immunoSEQ multiplex PCR; in TCRdb, only in-frame clones are kept and a portion is missing. That table gives V, J and clone size, and the DNA gave D and trimming. Among roughly 220,000 clones listed, under 80% were seen once. The chain recombines TRBV5-5 with TRBJ2-3, with D maybe TRBD1 (5 bases). The receptor's source is a man aged 30 to 39 in good health. What was sequenced was memory CD4+ T cells sorted from blood. Subset given: CD45RA-negative fraction. CDR3 DNA sequence: TGTGCCAGCAGCTTGGACAGGCGACTCACAGATACGCAGTATTTT. As protein: CASSLDRRLTDTQYF.